This T cell receptor (beta chain) was observed in a study of shared clonotypes between healthy human individuals. Findings and caveats of the study: For sorted subsets, rarefaction showed incomplete sequencing despite large depth.

As concerns this clone: The antigen remains undetermined.

Germline V lookup: CDR1 SGHNT, CDR2 YYREEE (reference sequence). The CDR3 sequence is 12 residues long. Trimming stripped 5 bases from V and 7 bases from J, with 10 bases between. The protocol was immunoSEQ multiplex PCR, while the TCRdb copy is restricted to in-frame clones and leaves out a portion. The sample includes about 1 million clones, more than 60% of them seen just once. Among the donors, all were Caucasian adults who lived in Nashville, Tennessee. Sequenced material: memory CD4+ T cells sorted from blood. The subset is: CD45RA-negative fraction. The receptor was isolated from a man aged 18 to 35 in good health. The chain carries TRBV5-4 and TRBJ2-4; D tentatively reads TRBD1 or TRBD2 (5 bases each). CDR3: CASSLEGNIQYF. The DNA of the CDR3 is TGTGCCAGCAGTCTAGAGGGGAACATTCAGTACTTC.